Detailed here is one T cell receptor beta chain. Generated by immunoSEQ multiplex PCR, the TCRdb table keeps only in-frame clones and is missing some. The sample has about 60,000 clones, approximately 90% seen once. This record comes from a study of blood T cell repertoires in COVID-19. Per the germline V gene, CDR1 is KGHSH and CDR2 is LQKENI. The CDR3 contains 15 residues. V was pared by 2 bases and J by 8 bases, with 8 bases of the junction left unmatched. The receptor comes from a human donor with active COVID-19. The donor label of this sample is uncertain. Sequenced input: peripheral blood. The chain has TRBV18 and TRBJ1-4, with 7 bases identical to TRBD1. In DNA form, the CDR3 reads TGTGCCAGCTCACCAATGCAGGGGGTGGAGGAAAAACTGTTTTTT. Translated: CASSPMQGVEEKLFF.